Listed here are 14 T cell receptor beta chains from one sample, sequenced in a study of CD8 T cells in ankylosing spondylitis. TCRdb processed the 5' RACE reads anew with MiXCR; each CDR3 protein has one entry. The sample lists some 200,000 distinct CDR3 sequences; around 13% were seen once. The sequenced material came from blood, either unsorted or a sorted T cell fraction (not recorded which). The origin of the receptors is a male donor with ankylosing spondylitis or in good health (not recorded which).

The V call is TRBV2, the J call TRBJ1-4; 11 nucleotides agree with TRBD1. The CDR3 runs 15 residues. Losses at the gene ends were 7 bases for V and 3 bases for J; bases not matched to a gene: 4. Per germline, CDR1 SNHLY and CDR2 FYNNEI. CDR3 protein: CASIAGQGANEKLFF. CDR3 in DNA: TGTGCCAGCATTGCGGGACAGGGGGCTAATGAAAAACTGTTTTTT.

CDR3 DNA: TGCAGTGCTAGAGGACTGCTGAACACTGAAGCTTTCTTT. Its translation is CSARGLLNTEAFF. The V call is TRBV20-1, the J call TRBJ1-1; D remains ambiguous. Deletions cut 1 base from V and 0 bases from J, with 6 bases between. CDR3 size: 13 residues. Germline CDR1 reads DFQATT; CDR2 reads SNEGSKA (reference sequence).

CDR3: CASSYSAVAAQYF. The CDR3 DNA reads as TGTGCCAGCAGTTACTCTGCGGTAGCCGCGCAGTATTTT. V usage is TRBV6-5 and J usage is TRBJ2-3; D not resolved. There are 13 residues in the CDR3. CDR1 is MNHEY, CDR2 SVGAGI, per germline. V lost 0 bases, J lost 10 bases, and 11 bases lay in between.

The chain links TRBV7-8 to TRBJ2-3; 7 bases match TRBD1. Germline V lookup: CDR1 SGHVS, CDR2 FQNEAQ. The CDR3 runs 16 residues. V shed 5 bases and J 3 bases; nucleotides not matched to a gene: 11. For the CDR3, the DNA is TGTGCCAGCAGCCCCACCCGACAGGGAAGGACAGATACGCAGTATTTT. This gives the protein CASSPTRQGRTDTQYF.

This chain connects TRBV5-5 to TRBJ2-7, with D perhaps given as TRBD1 or TRBD2 (6 bases each). The germline V gene has CDR1 SGHKS and CDR2 YYEKEE (reference sequence). The CDR3 loop spans 13 amino acids. Trimming pared 0 bases from V and 6 bases from J, leaving 10 bases between. The CDR3 nucleotides read TGTGCCAGCAGCTTGGCCGGGGGCACCGAGCAGTACTTC. Its translation: CASSLAGGTEQYF.

This clonotype was found many times. CDR3 DNA: TGTGCCAGCAGTTTAAATGAGGGGGGAGTAGGGCAGTTCTTC. This codes for CASSLNEGGVGQFF. V usage is TRBV27 and J usage is TRBJ2-1; D may be TRBD1 or TRBD2 (6 bases each). From germline, CDR1 is MNHEY and CDR2 SMNVEV (reference sequence). Trimming shortened V by 2 bases and J by 12 bases, and 17 bases separated the two germline ends. CDR3 length: 14 amino acids.

This clonotype showed up just a few times. V is TRBV7-9 and J is TRBJ1-3, with D unclear. V was shortened by 5 bases and J by 6 bases, with 17 bases between the two germline ends. Germline V CDR1 and CDR2: SEHNR, FQNEAQ (reference sequence). The length of the CDR3 is 15 residues. CDR3 region: CASSTRGEFENTIYF. CDR3 nucleotides: TGTGCCAGCAGCACCCGTGGCGAATTTGAAAACACCATATATTTT.

This clonotype was counted a few times. V usage is TRBV27 and J usage is TRBJ1-5; maybe TRBD1 (5 bases). The V gene lost 3 bases and the J gene lost 6 bases, with 9 bases spanning the gap. Germline CDR1 is MNHEY and CDR2 is SMNVEV (reference sequence). The CDR3 length is 13 residues. CDR3 residues: CASSLMGPQPQHF. The CDR3 DNA sequence: TGTGCCAGCAGTTTGATGGGGCCTCAGCCCCAGCATTTT.

In DNA, the CDR3 is TGCGCCAGCAGCAAAGGACAGGATGGCTACACCTTC. Amino acids: CASSKGQDGYTF. This chain uses TRBV4-1 with TRBJ1-2; 7 bases agree with TRBD1. The length of the CDR3 is 12 residues. Germline-derived CDR1 and CDR2 are MGHRA and YSYEKL. V lost 5 bases and J lost 6; bases outside the gene matches: 3.

This clonotype was detected many times. The chain carries TRBV4-1 and TRBJ2-7; 11 bases are a match to TRBD1. The CDR3 consists of 15 residues. CDR1 and CDR2 (germline): MGHRA, YSYEKL. The J segment lost 0 bases and the V segment lost 3 bases, leaving 1 base of the junction unmatched. CDR3 residues: CASSHGQGASYEQYF. Written as DNA, the CDR3 is TGCGCCAGCAGCCACGGACAGGGGGCCTCCTACGAGCAGTACTTC.

This clonotype has a handful of counts. The chain links TRBV20-1 to TRBJ2-1; 8 bases line up with TRBD2. Germline CDR1 and CDR2: DFQATT and SNEGSKA (reference sequence). V was clipped by 6 bases and J by 6 bases; unmatched bases: 16. This CDR3 spans 16 amino acids. DNA for the CDR3: TGCAGTGCCCGAGACCCGGCTAGCGGGCTTCTCAATGAGCAGTTCTTC. The encoded protein is CSARDPASGLLNEQFF.

This clonotype was recorded a few times. The chain is built from TRBV21-1 and TRBJ2-7. TRBV21-1 is described as a pseudogene. The length of the CDR3 is 14 residues. The chain's CDR3 is CASSKKQDTYEQYF. In DNA, the CDR3 is TGTGCCAGCAGCAAAAAACAGGACACCTACGAGCAGTACTTC.

This sequence joins TRBV12-3 or TRBV12-4 and TRBJ2-7; tentatively, D is TRBD1 or TRBD2 (5 bases each). V lost 8 bases, J lost 2 bases, and 16 bases lay in between. The CDR3 has 14 residues. This CDR3 is CASAPQGVAYEQYF. In nucleotides, the CDR3 is TGTGCCAGCGCGCCGCAGGGAGTGGCCTACGAGCAGTACTTC.

This clonotype was recorded many times. V gene TRBV4-1 combines with J gene TRBJ1-2; no reliable D call. Germline values: CDR1 MGHRA, CDR2 YSYEKL. V dropped 1 base and J dropped 2 bases, with 11 bases sitting between them. The CDR3 covers 15 residues. The CDR3 loop is CASSQAAGINYGYTF. The CDR3 nucleotides read TGCGCCAGCAGCCAAGCGGCCGGAATCAACTATGGCTACACCTTC.